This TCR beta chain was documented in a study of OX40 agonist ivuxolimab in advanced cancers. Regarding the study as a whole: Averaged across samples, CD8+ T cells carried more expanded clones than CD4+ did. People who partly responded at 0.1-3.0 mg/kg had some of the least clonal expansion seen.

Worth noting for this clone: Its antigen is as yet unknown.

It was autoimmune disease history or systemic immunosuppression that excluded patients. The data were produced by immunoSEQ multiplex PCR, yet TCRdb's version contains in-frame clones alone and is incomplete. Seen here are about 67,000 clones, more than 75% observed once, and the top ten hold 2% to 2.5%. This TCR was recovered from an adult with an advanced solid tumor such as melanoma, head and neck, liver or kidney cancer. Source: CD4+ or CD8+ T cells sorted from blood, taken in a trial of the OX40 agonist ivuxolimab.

CDR3 protein: CASSLAGGQYEQYF. The CDR3, as DNA: TGTGCCAGCAGCTTAGCCGGGGGCCAATACGAGCAGTACTTC. The chain is built from TRBV11-2 and TRBJ2-7; D might be TRBD1 or TRBD2, each matching 6 bases. In germline, CDR1 is SGHAT, CDR2 FQNNGV. Trimming took off 1 base at V and 4 bases at J, with 11 bases between the two ends. This CDR3 region has 14 residues.